This T cell receptor (beta chain) was documented in a study of graft-versus-host responses after intestinal transplantation. Study as a whole: Recipients were given multivisceral, liver-intestinal, or isolated intestinal transplants. All recipients were given anti-thymocyte globulin induction, and tacrolimus and steroids were then administered for 3 to 4 years. General observations from the study: Recipient bone marrow held GvH clones, some seen earlier in ileum or blood. Graft-donor T cell macrochimerism in patients accompanied high graft-versus-host to host-versus-graft clonal ratios in allografts.

In its sample, this clone was seen a few times. As yet, its antigen is unknown. V lost 3 bases to trimming and J lost 3 bases, with 13 bases between them. This CDR3 region has 16 residues. Germline CDR1 SGHTS, CDR2 YDEGEE. Libraries were prepared by immunoSEQ multiplex PCR; TCRdb keeps only in-frame clonotypes and omits some of them. The profile shows roughly 75,000 clones, about nine tenths of them singletons. This TCR was recovered from a human donor who received an intestinal transplant. The sample in question was unstimulated CD4+ T cells sorted from spleen or lymph node cells, obtained before intestinal transplant. The J gene is TRBJ1-6, the V gene TRBV5-8, with a possible D match to TRBD1 (5 bases). DNA for the CDR3: TGTGCCAGCAGCTCTTGGGGGGGAGGCTATAATTCACCCCTCCACTTT. Translating gives CASSSWGGGYNSPLHF.